The following is a TCR beta chain sequence with its context. This entry belongs to a study of blood T cell repertoires in COVID-19. About the research overall: Collection of acute and convalescent COVID-19 samples took place in the United States, Italy and Spain.

Repertoires were generated with immunoSEQ multiplex PCR, while TCRdb's copy carries only in-frame clones and drops some. The data hold roughly 290,000 clones, with 80% to 90% observed a single time. In Cohort 3, a recovered donor had either two negative PCRs, clearance, or symptom resolution. The CDR3 has 15 residues. Germline CDR1 is MNHEY and CDR2 is SMNVEV (reference sequence). Trimming pared 2 bases from V and 3 bases from J, leaving 14 bases between. The genes are TRBV27 and TRBJ2-7, with TRBD1 as a possible D gene (5 bases). This TCR was sampled from a man between 25 and 39 years old who had recovered from COVID-19. Sequences were obtained from PBMCs or T cells enriched from blood (not recorded which). The CDR3 DNA is TGTGCCAGCAGTTTAAGTTGGGGTAGGGGCTACGAGCAGTACTTC. This gives the protein CASSLSWGRGYEQYF.